The 2 T cell receptor beta chains given below trace back to one sample, sequenced in a study of T cells after yellow fever vaccination. TCRdb re-derived calls from the 5' RACE reads in MiXCR, one entry per CDR3 protein. This sample has 550,000 to 750,000 distinct CDR3 sequences, with approximately 13% found just once. The specimen was PBMCs, collected on the day of the yellow fever booster vaccination. These receptors were collected from a man aged 25 to 40 who received the YFV17D yellow fever vaccine.

This clonotype was seen many times. The chain combines TRBV29-1 with TRBJ2-7; a possible D gene is TRBD2 (5 bases). CDR1 and CDR2 (germline): SQVTM, ANQGSEA. The ends were cut back, 3 bases at V and 4 bases at J, with 16 bases in the middle. This CDR3 has 14 amino acids. The CDR3 loop is CSVEAGPSGYEQYF. As DNA, the CDR3 is TGCAGCGTTGAGGCAGGCCCCTCGGGGTACGAGCAGTACTTC.

This clonotype has more than one count but fewer than ten. The V call is TRBV20-1, the J call TRBJ2-7; unclear D gene. Germline V gene data show CDR1 as DFQATT and CDR2 as SNEGSKA (reference sequence). V was cut by 3 bases and J by 1 base, with 7 bases left in between. The length of the CDR3 is 12 residues. The CDR3, as DNA: TGCAGTGCTAGTGGAAATTCCTACGAGCAGTACTTC. Protein: CSASGNSYEQYF.